What follows are 18 T cell receptor beta chains derived from one specimen sequenced in a study of circulating CD8 cells and anti-PD-1 response in melanoma. TCR libraries were prepared from around 15 ng of total RNA with the QIAseq Immune Repertoire TCR panel. Via MiXCR, TCRdb re-called the reads, giving one row per CDR3 protein. Of about 920 distinct CDR3 sequences listed, around 5.4% are singletons. From live CD3+CD8+TCRalphabeta+ cells, four PD-1 and/or TIGIT subsets were sorted. Sequencing was performed on CD8+ T cells from PBMCs, taken at baseline or after one month of anti-PD-1 therapy (not recorded which). The receptors originated from a human donor with melanoma.

This clonotype is judged large. V is TRBV10-3 and J is TRBJ1-1; possibly TRBD1 for D (6 bases). The CDR3 has 13 amino acids. Germline CDR1 is ENHRY and CDR2 is SYGVKD. The V and J ends lost 5 bases and 7 bases respectively, with 14 bases between them. In DNA form, the CDR3 reads TGTGCCATCAGTCCTCTTGGACAGCGTGAAGCTTTCTTT. Translation gives CAISPLGQREAFF.

Within the sample, this clonotype is large. The genes are TRBV28 and TRBJ2-7, with no clear D. Between the trimmed V and J ends, which lost 4 bases and 4 bases, there was a span of 14 bases. The length of the CDR3 is 14 residues. Germline-derived CDR1 and CDR2 are MDHEN and SYDVKM. DNA for the CDR3: TGTGCCAGCAGTTCCCGGGTGGCCTCGTACGAGCAGTACTTC. Translation: CASSSRVASYEQYF.

By frequency in the sample, this clonotype is large. This rearrangement joins TRBV25-1 to TRBJ1-2; 8 nucleotides match TRBD1. Germline V gives CDR1 MGHDK, CDR2 SYGVNS. There are 17 residues in the CDR3. The ends lost 5 bases at V and 0 bases at J; junction bases unmatched: 11. The CDR3 DNA reads TGTGCCAGCAGTATAGCACAGGGGGTAGGCCCTAACTATGGCTACACCTTC. Its translation: CASSIAQGVGPNYGYTF.

This clonotype ranks as large. This rearrangement joins TRBV2 to TRBJ2-2, with D perhaps matching TRBD1 (6 bases). V was cut by 11 bases and J by 2 bases, with 15 bases left in between. CDR3 size: 14 residues. Germline V CDR1 and CDR2: SNHLY, FYNNEI. Here the CDR3 reads CAGERTDNTGELFF. Here the CDR3 DNA reads TGTGCCGGAGAAAGGACAGATAACACCGGGGAGCTGTTTTTT.

A few counts support this clonotype. The chain uses TRBV20-1 and TRBJ2-1; D is ambiguous. The CDR3 length is 13 residues. V lost 0 bases, J lost 7 bases, and 10 bases lay in between. The germline V gene encodes CDR1 DFQATT and CDR2 SNEGSKA (reference sequence). The DNA for the CDR3 is TGCAGTGCTAGAGATTGGCAGTATAATGAGCAGTTCTTC. Translation: CSARDWQYNEQFF.

Judged by abundance, this clonotype is large. The CDR3 protein is CASSFGGGLYEQYF. The DNA of the CDR3 is TGTGCCAGCAGTTTCGGCGGGGGGCTCTACGAGCAGTACTTC. This chain joins TRBV27 and TRBJ2-7, with 8 bases aligning to TRBD2. The trim removed 3 bases at V and 3 bases at J, leaving 4 bases unmatched. This CDR3 is 14 amino acids long. Germline assignment: CDR1 MNHEY and CDR2 SMNVEV (reference sequence).

Sample share makes this clonotype large. The germline gene is not matched at one end of the junction; a read error may be the cause. The chain is built from TRBV10-3 and TRBJ1-3; D perhaps matches TRBD1 (5 bases). Germline V gene data show CDR1 as ENHRY and CDR2 as SYGVKD. The CDR3 runs 10 residues. This chain's CDR3 is CAIGPGLPFF. CDR3 DNA sequence: TGTGCCATCGGTCCGGGACTACCTTTTTTT.

This clonotype is categorized as medium-sized. The genes are TRBV7-2 and TRBJ2-1; D possibly corresponds to TRBD1 (6 bases). This CDR3 contains 15 residues. The V and J ends lost 2 bases and 8 bases respectively, with 16 bases between them. Germline loops: CDR1 SGHTA, CDR2 FQGNSA. The DNA of the CDR3 is TGTGCCAGCAGCTTATGGCAGGGGTCCGGGGATGAGCAGTTCTTC. The encoded protein is CASSLWQGSGDEQFF.

This clonotype is large within its sample. This sequence joins TRBV7-2 and TRBJ2-6; D remains unclear. Germline CDR1 reads SGHTA; CDR2 reads FQGNSA. The CDR3 loop spans 15 amino acids. V lost 3 bases and J lost 2, with 8 bases in between. The CDR3 DNA follows: TGTGCCAGCAGCTTGCCAGAAGCTGGGGCCAACGTCCTGACTTTC. Translation gives CASSLPEAGANVLTF.

This clonotype ranks as large. J is TRBJ2-7 and V is TRBV27, with 8 bases lining up with TRBD2. After removal of 0 bases from V and 3 bases from J, the junction contained 7 bases not matched to a gene. Germline V lookup: CDR1 MNHEY, CDR2 SMNVEV (reference sequence). The CDR3 runs to 16 residues. CDR3 nucleotides: TGTGCCAGCAGTTTATCATCACTAGCGGTTCACTACGAGCAGTACTTC. As protein: CASSLSSLAVHYEQYF.

There are a few counts of this clonotype. This may arise from a read error, as a much more abundant clone is one base away. Without the conserved terminal phenylalanine or tryptophan, this CDR3 likely stems from a read error. The rearrangement joins TRBV24-1 to TRBJ1-2; maybe TRBD1 (5 bases). The CDR3 contains 14 residues. Germline V gene lookup returns CDR1 KGHDR and CDR2 SFDVKD. Trimming took 4 bases from V and 1 from J, leaving 9 bases between them. The CDR3 reads CATSEDGGNYGYTL. CDR3 coding DNA: TGTGCCACCAGTGAGGATGGGGGTAACTATGGCTACACCCTC.

By sample share, this clonotype is large. CDR3 nucleotides: TGTGCCACCAGTGATTTGGGACAGGCTGACAATGAGCAGTTCTTC. Encoded protein: CATSDLGQADNEQFF. This chain uses TRBV24-1 with TRBJ2-1; 7 positions agree with TRBD1. The CDR3 is 15 residues long. Per germline, CDR1 KGHDR and CDR2 SFDVKD. V lost 0 bases to trimming and J lost 5 bases; unmatched junction nucleotides: 3.

By sample share, this clonotype is medium-sized. CDR3 nucleotides: TGTGCCAGTAGTATAGATCGGCCGGGACAGGGAGGAGAGACCCAGTACTTC. Translation: CASSIDRPGQGGETQYF. The gene calls are TRBV19 and TRBJ2-5; TRBD1 matches at 9 bases. V shed 0 bases, J shed 4 bases, and the junction held 9 bases outside the gene matches. The V gene's germline CDR1 is LNHDA and CDR2 SQIVND (reference sequence). The CDR3 sequence is 17 residues long. The full variable domain, rest sourced from reference TRBV19 and TRBJ2-5, is DGGITQSPKYLFRKEGQNVTLSCEQNLNHDAMYWYRQDPGQGLRLIYYSQIVNDFQKGDIAEGYSVSREKKESFPLTVTSAQKNPTAFYLCASSIDRPGQGGETQYFGPGTRLLVL.

By share, this clonotype ranks as large. The V and J genes are TRBV20-1 and TRBJ2-7; 11 bases match TRBD2. The CDR3 is 12 amino acids. After removal of 6 bases from V and 4 bases from J, the junction contained 2 bases not matched to a gene. The germline CDR1 and CDR2 sequences are DFQATT and SNEGSKA (reference sequence). The CDR3 reads CSAGLADYEQYF. CDR3 nucleotide sequence: TGCAGTGCGGGACTAGCGGATTACGAGCAGTACTTC.

By sample share, this clonotype is large (0.1 to 1%). The CDR3, as DNA: TGTGCCAGCGGGGGACTAGCGGAAGTAGAGCAGTTCTTC. This sequence encodes CASGGLAEVEQFF. The chain combines TRBV27 with TRBJ2-1; 11 bases are shared with TRBD2. Trimming at V came to 8 bases and at J to 10 bases, leaving 7 bases not matched to a gene. The CDR3 has 13 residues. Looked up from germline, CDR1 is MNHEY and CDR2 is SMNVEV (reference sequence).

This clonotype is deemed medium-sized. Relative to the germline gene, one junction end is altered; a read error may explain this. The chain combines TRBV14 with TRBJ2-1, with 11 bases fitting TRBD2. The CDR3 runs 19 residues. In germline, CDR1 is SGHDN, CDR2 FVKESK. The CDR3 DNA reads TGTGCCAGCAGCCAAGAACTAGCGGGAGCCCTCGGAATCTACAGTGAGCAGTTCTTC. This sequence encodes CASSQELAGALGIYSEQFF.

Within the sample, this clonotype is medium-sized (0.01 to 0.1%). The gene calls are TRBV29-1 and TRBJ1-2; TRBD1 aligns across 9 bases. In germline, CDR1 is SQVTM, CDR2 ANQGSEA. The junction had 6 bases not matched to a gene; V was cut back by 4 bases and J by 0 bases. The CDR3 is 15 amino acids. The CDR3 reads CSVARWDRANYGYTF. DNA of the CDR3: TGCAGCGTTGCACGGTGGGACAGGGCTAACTATGGCTACACCTTC.

This clonotype is large (0.1 to 1%) by share. The chain links TRBV19 to TRBJ2-1, with D tentatively TRBD1 or TRBD2 (5 bases each). The CDR3 covers 15 residues. The V gene's germline CDR1 is LNHDA and CDR2 SQIVND (reference sequence). Between the trimmed V and J ends, which lost 2 bases and 0 bases, there was a span of 8 bases. The CDR3 is CASSISGSSYNEQFF. Here the CDR3 DNA reads TGTGCCAGTAGTATATCAGGGAGCTCCTACAATGAGCAGTTCTTC.